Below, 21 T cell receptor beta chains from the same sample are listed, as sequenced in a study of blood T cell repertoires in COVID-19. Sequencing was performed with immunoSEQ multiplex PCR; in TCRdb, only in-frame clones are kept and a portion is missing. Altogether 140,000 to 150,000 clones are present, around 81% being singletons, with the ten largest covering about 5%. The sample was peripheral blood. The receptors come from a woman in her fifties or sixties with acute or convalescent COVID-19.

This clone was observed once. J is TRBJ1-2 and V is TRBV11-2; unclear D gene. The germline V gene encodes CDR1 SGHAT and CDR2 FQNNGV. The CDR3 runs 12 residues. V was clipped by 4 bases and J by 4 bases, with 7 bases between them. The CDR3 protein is CASSSNLYGYTF. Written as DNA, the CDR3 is TGTGCCAGCAGCTCTAATCTCTATGGCTACACCTTC.

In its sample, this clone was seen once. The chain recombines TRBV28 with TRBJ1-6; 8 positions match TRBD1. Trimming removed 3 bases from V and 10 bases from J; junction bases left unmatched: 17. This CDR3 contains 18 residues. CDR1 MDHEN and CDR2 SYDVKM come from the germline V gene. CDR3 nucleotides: TGTGCCAGCAGTTTTTCGTACGGGACAGGACGGGTGGGATCACCCCTCCACTTT. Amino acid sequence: CASSFSYGTGRVGSPLHF.

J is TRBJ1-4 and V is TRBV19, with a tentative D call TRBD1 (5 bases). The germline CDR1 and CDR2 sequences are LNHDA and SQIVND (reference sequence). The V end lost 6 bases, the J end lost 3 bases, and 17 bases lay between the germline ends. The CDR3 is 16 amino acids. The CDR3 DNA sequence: TGTGCCAGTAGATCAGGTGGAGGGGCCTCTAATGAAAAACTGTTTTTT. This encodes CASRSGGGASNEKLFF.

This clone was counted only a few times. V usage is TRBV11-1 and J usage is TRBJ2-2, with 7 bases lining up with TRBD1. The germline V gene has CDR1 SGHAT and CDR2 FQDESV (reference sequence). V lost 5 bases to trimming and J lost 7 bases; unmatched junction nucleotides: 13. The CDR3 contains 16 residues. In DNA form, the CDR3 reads TGTGCCAGCAGCCCAGATGGACAGGTCGGGGTCGGGGAGCTGTTTTTT. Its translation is CASSPDGQVGVGELFF.

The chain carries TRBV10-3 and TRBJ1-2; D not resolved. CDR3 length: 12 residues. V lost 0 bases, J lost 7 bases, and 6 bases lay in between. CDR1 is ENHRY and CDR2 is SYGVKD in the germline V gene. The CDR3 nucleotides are TGTGCCATCAGTGAGTCAGAGGGTGGCTACACCTTC. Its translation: CAISESEGGYTF.

The CDR3 region has the DNA TGTGCCAGCAGTTTAGCCTGGACAGGCGGCTACACCTTC. Encoded protein: CASSLAWTGGYTF. The chain carries TRBV12-3 or TRBV12-4 and TRBJ1-2; 7 bases line up with TRBD1. The CDR3 is made up of 13 amino acids. The ends lost 0 bases at V and 8 bases at J; junction bases unmatched: 3.

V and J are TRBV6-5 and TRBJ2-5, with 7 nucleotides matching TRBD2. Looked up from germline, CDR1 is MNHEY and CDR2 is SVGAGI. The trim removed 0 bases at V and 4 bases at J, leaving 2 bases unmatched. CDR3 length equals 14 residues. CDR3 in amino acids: CASSYSPGGETQYF. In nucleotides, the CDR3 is TGTGCCAGCAGTTACTCCCCGGGGGGAGAGACCCAGTACTTC.

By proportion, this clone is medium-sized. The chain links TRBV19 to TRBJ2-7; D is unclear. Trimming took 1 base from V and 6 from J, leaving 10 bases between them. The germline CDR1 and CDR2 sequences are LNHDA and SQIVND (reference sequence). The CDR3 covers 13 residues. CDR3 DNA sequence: TGTGCCAGTAGTATAGTCCCGACTGGCGAGCAGTACTTC. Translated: CASSIVPTGEQYF.

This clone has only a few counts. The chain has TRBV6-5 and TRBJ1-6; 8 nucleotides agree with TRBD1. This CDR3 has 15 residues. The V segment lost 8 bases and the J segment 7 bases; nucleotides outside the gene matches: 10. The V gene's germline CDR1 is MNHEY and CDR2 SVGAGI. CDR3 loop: CASGVGRQGNSPLHF. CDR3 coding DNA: TGTGCCAGCGGGGTTGGGAGACAGGGGAATTCACCCCTCCACTTT.

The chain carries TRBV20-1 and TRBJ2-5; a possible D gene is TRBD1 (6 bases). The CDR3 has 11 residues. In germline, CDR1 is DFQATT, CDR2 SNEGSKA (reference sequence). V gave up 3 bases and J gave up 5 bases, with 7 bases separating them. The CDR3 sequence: CSARRGETQYF. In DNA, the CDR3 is TGCAGTGCTAGGAGGGGGGAGACCCAGTACTTC.

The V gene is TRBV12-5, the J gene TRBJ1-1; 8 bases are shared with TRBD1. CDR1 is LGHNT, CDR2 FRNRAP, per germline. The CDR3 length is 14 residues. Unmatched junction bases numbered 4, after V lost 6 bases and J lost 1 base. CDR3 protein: CASGLTGANTEAFF. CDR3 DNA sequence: TGTGCTAGTGGGCTGACAGGGGCGAACACTGAAGCTTTCTTT.

The CDR3 region is CASSYGGDGNQPQHF. The CDR3 DNA sequence: TGTGCCAGCAGTTACGGAGGGGACGGCAATCAGCCCCAGCATTTT. This chain uses TRBV6-2 or TRBV6-3 with TRBJ1-5, with TRBD1 as a possible D gene (5 bases). V lost 2 bases and J lost 2, with 10 bases in between. Looked up from germline, CDR1 is MNHEY and CDR2 is SVGEGT. The CDR3 is 15 amino acids.

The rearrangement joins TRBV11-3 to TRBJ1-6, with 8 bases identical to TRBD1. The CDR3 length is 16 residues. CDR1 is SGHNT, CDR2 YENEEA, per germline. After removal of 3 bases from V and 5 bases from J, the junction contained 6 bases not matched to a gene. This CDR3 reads CASSFLPGQDNSPLHF. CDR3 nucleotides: TGTGCCAGCAGCTTTCTTCCGGGACAGGATAATTCACCCCTCCACTTT. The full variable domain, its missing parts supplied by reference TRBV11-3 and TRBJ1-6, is EAGVVQSPRYKIIEKKQPVAFWCNPISGHNTLYWYLQNLGQGPELLIRYENEEAVDDSQLPKDRFSAERLKGVDSTLKIQPAELGDSAVYLCASSFLPGQDNSPLHFGNGTRLTVT.

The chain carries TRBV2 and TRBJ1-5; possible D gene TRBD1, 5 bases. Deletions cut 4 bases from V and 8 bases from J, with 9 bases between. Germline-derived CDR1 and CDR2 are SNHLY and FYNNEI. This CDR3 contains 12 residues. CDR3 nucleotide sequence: TGTGCCAGCAGTGTTATAGGGGAGCCCCAGCATTTT. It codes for CASSVIGEPQHF. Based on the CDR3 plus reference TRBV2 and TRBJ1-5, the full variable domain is EPEVTQTPSHQVTQMGQEVILRCVPISNHLYFYWYRQILGQKVEFLVSFYNNEISEKSEIFDDQFSVERPDGSNFTLKIRSTKLEDSAMYFCASSVIGEPQHFGDGTRLSIL.

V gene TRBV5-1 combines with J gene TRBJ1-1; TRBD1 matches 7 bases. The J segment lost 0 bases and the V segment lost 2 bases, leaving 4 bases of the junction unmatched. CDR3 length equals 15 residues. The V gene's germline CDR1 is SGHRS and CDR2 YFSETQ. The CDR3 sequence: CASSFGDRLNTEAFF. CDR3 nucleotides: TGCGCCAGCAGCTTTGGGGACAGATTGAACACTGAAGCTTTCTTT. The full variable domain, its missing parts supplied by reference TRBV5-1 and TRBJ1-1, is KAGVTQTPRYLIKTRGQQVTLSCSPISGHRSVSWYQQTPGQGLQFLFEYFSETQRNKGNFPGRFSGRQFSNSRSEMNVSTLELGDSALYLCASSFGDRLNTEAFFGQGTRLTVV.

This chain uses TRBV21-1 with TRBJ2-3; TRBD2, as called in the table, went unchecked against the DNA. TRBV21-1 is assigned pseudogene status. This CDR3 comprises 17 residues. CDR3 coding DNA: TGTGCCAGCAGCAAAGCGCAACCGGTCAATAGCACAGATACGCAGTATTTT. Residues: CASSKAQPVNSTDTQYF.

The CDR3 nucleotides are TGTGCCAGTAGAGACTACGGGACAGGAGTTGACAATGAGCAGTTCTTC. Translated: CASRDYGTGVDNEQFF. This rearrangement joins TRBV19 to TRBJ2-1; 8 nucleotides agree with TRBD1. Trimming at V came to 6 bases and at J to 5 bases, leaving 12 bases not matched to a gene. Germline values: CDR1 LNHDA, CDR2 SQIVND (reference sequence). This CDR3 is 16 amino acids long.

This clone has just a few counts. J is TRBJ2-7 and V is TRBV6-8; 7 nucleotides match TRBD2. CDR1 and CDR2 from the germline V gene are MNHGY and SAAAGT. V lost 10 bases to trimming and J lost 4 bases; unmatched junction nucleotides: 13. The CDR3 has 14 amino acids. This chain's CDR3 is CATPSRPSGYEQYF. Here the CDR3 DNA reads TGTGCCACCCCAAGTAGGCCTAGCGGTTACGAGCAGTACTTC.

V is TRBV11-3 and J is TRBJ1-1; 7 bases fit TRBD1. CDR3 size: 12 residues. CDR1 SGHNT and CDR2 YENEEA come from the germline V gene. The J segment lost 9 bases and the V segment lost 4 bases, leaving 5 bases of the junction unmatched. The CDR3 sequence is CASSSSGGKAFF. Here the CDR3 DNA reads TGTGCCAGCAGCTCTTCAGGGGGAAAAGCTTTCTTT.

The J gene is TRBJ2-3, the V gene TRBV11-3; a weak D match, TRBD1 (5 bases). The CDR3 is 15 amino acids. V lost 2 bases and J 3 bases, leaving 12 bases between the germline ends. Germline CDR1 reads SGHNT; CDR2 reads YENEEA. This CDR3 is CASSLSVQGTDTQYF. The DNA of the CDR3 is TGTGCCAGCAGCTTATCGGTCCAGGGAACAGATACGCAGTATTTT.

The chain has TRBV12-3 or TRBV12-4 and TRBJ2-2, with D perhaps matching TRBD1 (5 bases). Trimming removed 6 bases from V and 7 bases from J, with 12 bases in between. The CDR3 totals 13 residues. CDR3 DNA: TGTGCCAGCAGGACAACAGGCAACGGGGAGCTGTTTTTT. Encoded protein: CASRTTGNGELFF.